This T cell receptor beta chain was identified during a study of shared clonotypes between healthy human individuals. Findings and limits, study-wide: Sampling included only blood; tissue repertoires likely differ. Clonotype sharing among donors likely depends on sequencing depth.

On this clone itself: Antigen unknown.

CD45RO-negative CD8 cells positively selected for CCR7 made up the naive population, which excluded terminally differentiated effector memory CD45RA+ cells. Libraries were prepared by immunoSEQ multiplex PCR; TCRdb keeps only in-frame clonotypes and omits some of them. The profile covers about 2.1 million clones, with just under 95% appearing a single time and under 2% taken by the ten largest. The receptor was derived from a man aged 18-30 years in good health. Some clones in this sample may be carry-over from other donors' samples. Sequencing was carried out using naive CD8+ T cells from PBMCs.

Here the CDR3 DNA reads TGTGCCAGCAGCTCAGAACCCCGTGGAGCCGTCGAGACCCAGTACTTC. It codes for CASSSEPRGAVETQYF. The chain uses TRBV7-2 and TRBJ2-5; D call uncertain. The CDR3 extends over 16 amino acids. Germline CDR1 reads SGHTA; CDR2 reads FQGNSA. V lost 4 bases, J lost 5 bases, and 20 bases lay in between.